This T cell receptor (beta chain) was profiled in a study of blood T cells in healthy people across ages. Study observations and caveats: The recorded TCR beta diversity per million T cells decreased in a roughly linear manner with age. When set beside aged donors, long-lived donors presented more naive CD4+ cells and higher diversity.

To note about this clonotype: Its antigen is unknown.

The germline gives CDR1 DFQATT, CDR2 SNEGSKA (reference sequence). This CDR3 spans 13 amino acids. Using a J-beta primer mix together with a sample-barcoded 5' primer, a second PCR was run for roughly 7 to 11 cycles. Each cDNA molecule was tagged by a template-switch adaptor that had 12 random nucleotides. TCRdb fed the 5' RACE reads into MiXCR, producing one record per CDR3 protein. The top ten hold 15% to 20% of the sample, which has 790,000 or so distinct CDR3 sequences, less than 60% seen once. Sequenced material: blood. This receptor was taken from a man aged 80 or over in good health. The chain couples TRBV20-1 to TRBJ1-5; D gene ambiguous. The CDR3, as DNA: TGCAGCACGAACCGGGCCATCAATCAGCCCCAGCATTTT. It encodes CSTNRAINQPQHF.